This T cell receptor beta chain appears in the sequencing data of a study of blood T cell repertoires in COVID-19. The age range of participants was 18 to 89 years, with residence in more than 20 US areas. Categorization into cohorts depended on clinical history that participants reported. All recovered Cohort 3 donors got two negative PCRs, got clearance, or saw symptom resolution. As originally analysed: Reference gene primer amplification gave estimated nucleated cell counts. Generated by immunoSEQ multiplex PCR, the TCRdb table keeps only in-frame clones and is missing some. V, J and clone size reflect that table, while D and trimming were determined from the DNA. The sample records about 320,000 clones, roughly 89% being singletons. CDR1 and CDR2 from the germline V gene are SGHKS and YYEKEE (reference sequence). Trimming cost V 2 bases and J 0 bases, with 6 bases left between them. The CDR3 has 13 amino acids.

The sequence was collected from a man between 60 and 70 years old who had recovered from COVID-19. The V and J genes are TRBV5-5 and TRBJ2-7; D not resolved. Material for sequencing was PBMCs or T cells enriched from blood (not recorded which). The CDR3 protein is CASSFSGSYEQYF. The DNA for the CDR3 is TGTGCCAGCAGCTTTAGTGGCTCCTACGAGCAGTACTTC.